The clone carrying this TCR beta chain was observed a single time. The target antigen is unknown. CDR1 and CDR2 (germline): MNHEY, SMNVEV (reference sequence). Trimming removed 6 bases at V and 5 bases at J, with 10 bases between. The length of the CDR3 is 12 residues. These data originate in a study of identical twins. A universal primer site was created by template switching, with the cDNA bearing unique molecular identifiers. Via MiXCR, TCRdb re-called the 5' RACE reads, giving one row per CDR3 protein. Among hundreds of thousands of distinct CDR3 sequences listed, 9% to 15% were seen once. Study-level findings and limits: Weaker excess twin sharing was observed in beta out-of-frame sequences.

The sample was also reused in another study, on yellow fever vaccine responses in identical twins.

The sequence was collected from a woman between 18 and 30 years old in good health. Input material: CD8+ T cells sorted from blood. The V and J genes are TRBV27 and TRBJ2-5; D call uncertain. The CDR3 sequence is CASSTHAETQYF. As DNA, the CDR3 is TGTGCCAGCAGCACCCATGCGGAGACCCAGTACTTC.